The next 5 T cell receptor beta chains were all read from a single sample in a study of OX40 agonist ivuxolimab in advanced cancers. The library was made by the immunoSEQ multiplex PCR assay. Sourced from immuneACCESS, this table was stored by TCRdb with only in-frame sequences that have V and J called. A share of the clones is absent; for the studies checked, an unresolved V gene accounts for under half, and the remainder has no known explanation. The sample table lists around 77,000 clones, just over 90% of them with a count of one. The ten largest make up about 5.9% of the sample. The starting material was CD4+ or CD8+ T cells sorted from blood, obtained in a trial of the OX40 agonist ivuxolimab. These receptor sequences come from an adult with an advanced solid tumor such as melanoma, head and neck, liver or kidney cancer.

CDR3 DNA: TGTGCCAGCAGCCTTTTTAGGTCAGACTATGGCTACACCTTC. Protein product: CASSLFRSDYGYTF. The rearrangement uses TRBV5-6 and TRBJ1-2; no reliable D call. V lost 4 bases to trimming and J lost 3 bases, with 13 bases between them. This CDR3 region has 14 residues. The germline gives CDR1 SGHDT, CDR2 YYEEEE.

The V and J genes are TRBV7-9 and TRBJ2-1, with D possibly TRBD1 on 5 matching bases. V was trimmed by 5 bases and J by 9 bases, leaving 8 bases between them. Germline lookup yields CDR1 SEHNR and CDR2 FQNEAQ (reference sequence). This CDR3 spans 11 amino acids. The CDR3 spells CASSLRGEQFF. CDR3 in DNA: TGTGCCAGCAGCCTAAGGGGTGAGCAGTTCTTC.

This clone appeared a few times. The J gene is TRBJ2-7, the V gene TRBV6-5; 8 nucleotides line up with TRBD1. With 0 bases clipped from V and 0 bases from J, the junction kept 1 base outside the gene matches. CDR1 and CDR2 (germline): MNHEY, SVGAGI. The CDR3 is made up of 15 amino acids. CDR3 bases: TGTGCCAGCAGTTACTCGACAGGGGCCTCCTACGAGCAGTACTTC. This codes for CASSYSTGASYEQYF.

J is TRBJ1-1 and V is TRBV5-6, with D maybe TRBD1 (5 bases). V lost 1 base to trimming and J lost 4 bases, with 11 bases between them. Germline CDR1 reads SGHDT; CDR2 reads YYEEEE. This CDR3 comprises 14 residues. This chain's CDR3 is CASSLLSGFTEAFF. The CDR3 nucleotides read TGTGCCAGCAGCTTGCTGTCAGGGTTCACTGAAGCTTTCTTT. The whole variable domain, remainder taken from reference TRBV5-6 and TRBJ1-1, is DAGVTQSPTHLIKTRGQQVTLRCSPKSGHDTVSWYQQALGQGPQFIFQYYEEEERQRGNFPDRFSGHQFPNYSSELNVNALLLGDSALYLCASSLLSGFTEAFFGQGTRLTVV.

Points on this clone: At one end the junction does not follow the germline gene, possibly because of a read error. The CDR3 coding sequence is TGCGCCAGCAGCCTTACCACAGGGGGCACTGAAGCTTTCTTT. Translated, it gives CASSLTTGGTEAFF. The chain has TRBV5-4 and TRBJ1-1; 8 nucleotides match TRBD1. The germline V gene encodes CDR1 SGHNT and CDR2 YYREEE (reference sequence). This CDR3 has 14 residues.